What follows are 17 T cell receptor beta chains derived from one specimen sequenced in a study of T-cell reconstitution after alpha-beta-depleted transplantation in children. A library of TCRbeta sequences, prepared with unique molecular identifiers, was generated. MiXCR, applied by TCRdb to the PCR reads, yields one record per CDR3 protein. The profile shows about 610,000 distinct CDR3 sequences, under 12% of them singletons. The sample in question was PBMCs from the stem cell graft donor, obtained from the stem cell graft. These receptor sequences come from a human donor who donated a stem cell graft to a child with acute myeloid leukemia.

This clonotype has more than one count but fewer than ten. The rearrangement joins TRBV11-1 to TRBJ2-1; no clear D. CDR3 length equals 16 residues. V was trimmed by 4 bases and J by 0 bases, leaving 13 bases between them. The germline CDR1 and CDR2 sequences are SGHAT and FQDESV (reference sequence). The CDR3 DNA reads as TGTGCCAGCAGCTCGACCTTCGGAAGCTCCTACAATGAGCAGTTCTTC. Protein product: CASSSTFGSSYNEQFF.

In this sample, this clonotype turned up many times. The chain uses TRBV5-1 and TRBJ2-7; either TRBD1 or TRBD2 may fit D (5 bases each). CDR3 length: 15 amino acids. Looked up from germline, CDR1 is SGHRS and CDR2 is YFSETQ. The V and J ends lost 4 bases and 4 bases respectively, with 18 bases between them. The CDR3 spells CASSPGLDGIYEQYF. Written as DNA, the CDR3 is TGCGCCAGCAGCCCGGGGCTAGACGGTATATACGAGCAGTACTTC.

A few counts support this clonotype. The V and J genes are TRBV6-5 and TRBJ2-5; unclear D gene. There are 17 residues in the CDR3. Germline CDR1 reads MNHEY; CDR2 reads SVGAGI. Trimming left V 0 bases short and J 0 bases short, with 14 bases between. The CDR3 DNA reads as TGTGCCAGCAGTTACTCGTGGGCCGCAAGTAACCAAGAGACCCAGTACTTC. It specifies CASSYSWAASNQETQYF.

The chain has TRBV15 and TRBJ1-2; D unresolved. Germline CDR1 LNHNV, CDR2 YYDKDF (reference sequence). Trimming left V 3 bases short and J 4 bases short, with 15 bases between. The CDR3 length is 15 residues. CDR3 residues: CATSRRERSIYGYTF. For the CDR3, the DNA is TGTGCCACCAGCAGGAGAGAGAGGTCCATCTATGGCTACACCTTC.

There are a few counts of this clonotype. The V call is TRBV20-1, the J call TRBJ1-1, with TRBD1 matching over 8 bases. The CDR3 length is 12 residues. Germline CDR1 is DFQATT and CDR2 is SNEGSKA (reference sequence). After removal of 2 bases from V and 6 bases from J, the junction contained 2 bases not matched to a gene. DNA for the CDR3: TGCAGTGCTAGAAGGACAGGGCCTGAAGCTTTCTTT. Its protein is CSARRTGPEAFF.

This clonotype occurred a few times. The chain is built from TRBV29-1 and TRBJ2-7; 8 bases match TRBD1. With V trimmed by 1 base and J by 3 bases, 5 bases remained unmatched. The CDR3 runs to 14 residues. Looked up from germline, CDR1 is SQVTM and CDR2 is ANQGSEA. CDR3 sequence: CSVEVQGDYYEQYF. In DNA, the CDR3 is TGCAGCGTTGAAGTACAGGGGGATTACTACGAGCAGTACTTC.

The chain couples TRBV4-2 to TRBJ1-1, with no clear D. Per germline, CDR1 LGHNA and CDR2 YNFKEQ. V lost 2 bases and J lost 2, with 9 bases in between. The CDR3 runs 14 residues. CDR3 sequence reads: CASSQPGRNTEAFF. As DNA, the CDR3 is TGTGCCAGCAGCCAACCCGGGAGAAACACTGAAGCTTTCTTT.

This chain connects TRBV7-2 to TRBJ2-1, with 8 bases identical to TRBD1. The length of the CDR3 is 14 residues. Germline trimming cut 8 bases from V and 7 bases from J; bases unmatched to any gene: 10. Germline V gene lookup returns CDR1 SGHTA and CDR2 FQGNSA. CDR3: CASGHFGTGNEQFF. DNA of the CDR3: TGTGCCAGCGGCCACTTCGGGACAGGTAATGAGCAGTTCTTC.

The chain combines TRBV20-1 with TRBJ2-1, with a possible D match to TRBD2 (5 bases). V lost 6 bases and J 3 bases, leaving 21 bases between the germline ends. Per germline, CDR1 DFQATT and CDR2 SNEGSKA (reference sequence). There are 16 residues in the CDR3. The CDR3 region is CSAQTTSALLYNEQFF. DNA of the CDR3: TGCAGTGCGCAGACTACATCTGCCCTTCTCTACAATGAGCAGTTCTTC.

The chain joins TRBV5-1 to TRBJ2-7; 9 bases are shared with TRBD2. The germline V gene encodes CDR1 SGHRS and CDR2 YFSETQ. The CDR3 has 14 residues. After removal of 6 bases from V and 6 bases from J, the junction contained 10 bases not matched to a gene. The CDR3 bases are TGCGCCAGCACCGGGCTAGCGGGAAACCCCGAGCAGTACTTC. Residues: CASTGLAGNPEQYF. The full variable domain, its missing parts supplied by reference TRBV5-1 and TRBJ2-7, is KAGVTQTPRYLIKTRGQQVTLSCSPISGHRSVSWYQQTPGQGLQFLFEYFSETQRNKGNFPGRFSGRQFSNSRSEMNVSTLELGDSALYLCASTGLAGNPEQYFGPGTRLTVT.

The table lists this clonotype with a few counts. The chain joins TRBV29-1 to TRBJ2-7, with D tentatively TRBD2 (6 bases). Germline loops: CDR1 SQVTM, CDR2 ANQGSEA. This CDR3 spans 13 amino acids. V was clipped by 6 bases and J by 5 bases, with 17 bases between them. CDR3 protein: CSVRGRLRDEQYF. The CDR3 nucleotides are TGCAGCGTGCGGGGTCGATTACGGGACGAGCAGTACTTC.

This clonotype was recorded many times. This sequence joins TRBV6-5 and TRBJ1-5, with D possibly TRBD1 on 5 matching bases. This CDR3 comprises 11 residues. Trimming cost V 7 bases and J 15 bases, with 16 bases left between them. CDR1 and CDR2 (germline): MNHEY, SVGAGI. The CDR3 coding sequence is TGTGCCAGCACCCCAAAGGGGAAAGGGCATTTT. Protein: CASTPKGKGHF.

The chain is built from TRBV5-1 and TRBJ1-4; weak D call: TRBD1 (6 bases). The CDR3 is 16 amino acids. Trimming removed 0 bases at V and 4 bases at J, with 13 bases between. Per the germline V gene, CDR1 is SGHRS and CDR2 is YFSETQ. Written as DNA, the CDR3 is TGCGCCAGCAGCTTGGCTTTTGGACAGATTAATGAAAAACTGTTTTTT. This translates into CASSLAFGQINEKLFF.

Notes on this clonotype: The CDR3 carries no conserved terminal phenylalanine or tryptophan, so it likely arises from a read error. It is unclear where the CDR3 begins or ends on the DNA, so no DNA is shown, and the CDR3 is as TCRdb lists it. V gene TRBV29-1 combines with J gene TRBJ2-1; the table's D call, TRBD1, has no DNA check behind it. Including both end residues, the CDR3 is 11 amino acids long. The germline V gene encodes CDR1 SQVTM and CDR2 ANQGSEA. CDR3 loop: CSGMSGDEHFY.

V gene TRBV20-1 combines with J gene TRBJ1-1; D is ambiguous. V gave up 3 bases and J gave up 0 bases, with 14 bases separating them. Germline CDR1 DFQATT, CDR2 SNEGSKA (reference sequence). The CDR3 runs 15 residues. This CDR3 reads CSARPGTKLNTEAFF. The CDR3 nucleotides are TGCAGTGCTAGGCCGGGCACGAAGTTGAACACTGAAGCTTTCTTT.

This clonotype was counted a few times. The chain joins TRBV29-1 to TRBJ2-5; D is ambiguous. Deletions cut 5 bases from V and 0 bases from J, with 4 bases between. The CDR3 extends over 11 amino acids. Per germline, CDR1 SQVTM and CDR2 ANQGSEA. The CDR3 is CSVLNQETQYF. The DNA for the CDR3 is TGCAGCGTTCTTAACCAAGAGACCCAGTACTTC.

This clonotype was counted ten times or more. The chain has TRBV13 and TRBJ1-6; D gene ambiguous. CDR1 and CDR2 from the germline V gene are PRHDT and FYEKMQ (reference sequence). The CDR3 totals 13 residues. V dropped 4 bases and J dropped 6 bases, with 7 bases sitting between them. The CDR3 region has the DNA TGTGCCAGCAGCTCACAGACTAATTCACCCCTCCACTTT. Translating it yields CASSSQTNSPLHF.